What follows describes a single T cell receptor (beta chain). As yet, its antigen is unknown. This record belongs to a study of human CD8 memory T cell subsets. The CDR3 is 14 residues long. CDR1 is SGHRS, CDR2 YFSETQ, per germline. Points from the study as a whole: Minimally overlapping with each other were the repertoires of precursor exhausted and stem-like memory T cells. Unlike effector memory cells, stem-like memory and precursor exhausted T cells displayed similarly high diversity.

The PBMC originated from buffy coats obtained from healthy donors. RNA originated from duplicate vials containing 150,000 sorted CD8+ T cells per subset. Libraries targeted TCR beta using 5' RACE with UMIs. TCRdb re-called the 5' RACE reads; one entry per CDR3 protein, DNA not given. The sample holds around 20,000 distinct CDR3 sequences. This clonotype was sampled from a human donor in good health. Sequencing was done on a sample of CD8+ T cells from PBMCs. The chain combines TRBV5-1 with TRBJ2-7; TCRdb picks TRBD1, but there is no DNA to check that call. The CDR3 is CASSFGTAYYEQYF.